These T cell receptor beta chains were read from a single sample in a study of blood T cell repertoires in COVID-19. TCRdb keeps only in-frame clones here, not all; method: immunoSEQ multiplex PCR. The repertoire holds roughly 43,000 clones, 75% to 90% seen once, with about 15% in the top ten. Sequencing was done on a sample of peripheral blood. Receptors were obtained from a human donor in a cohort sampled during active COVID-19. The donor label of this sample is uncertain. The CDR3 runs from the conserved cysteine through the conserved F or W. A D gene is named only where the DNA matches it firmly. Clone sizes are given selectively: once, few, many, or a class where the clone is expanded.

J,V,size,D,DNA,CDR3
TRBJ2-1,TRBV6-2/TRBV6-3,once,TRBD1,TGTGCCAGCAGTTACCATTCCGGGACAGGGGCGAATGAGCAGTTCTTC,CASSYHSGTGANEQFF
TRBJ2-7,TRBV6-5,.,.,TGTGCCAGCAGTTATTTGGCGGGGGAGCAGTACTTC,CASSYLAGEQYF
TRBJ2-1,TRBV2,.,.,TGTGCCAGCAGTTCCGCCGGGGCGGGACCGTACAATGAGCAGTTCTTC,CASSSAGAGPYNEQFF
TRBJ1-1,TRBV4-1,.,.,TGCGCCAGCAGCCCAGGGGCCTTGAACACTGAAGCTTTCTTT,CASSPGALNTEAFF
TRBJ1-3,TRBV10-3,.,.,TGTGCCATCAGTGACCGCGAGGTGAACACCATATATTTT,CAISDREVNTIYF
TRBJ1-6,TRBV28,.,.,TGTGCCAGCAGTTTGCCTACAGGGACGGCCTATAATTCACCCCTCCACTTT,CASSLPTGTAYNSPLHF
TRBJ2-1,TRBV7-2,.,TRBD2,TGTGCCAGCAGCAACGGGGCGGGGGTTACAAGTAATGAGCAGTTCTTC,CASSNGAGVTSNEQFF
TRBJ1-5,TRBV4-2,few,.,TGTGCCAGCAGCCAGGAATTGACAGGTGCTGTGGGTCAGCCCCAGCATTTT,CASSQELTGAVGQPQHF
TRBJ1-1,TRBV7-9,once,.,TGTGCCAGCAGCCCTGGAGGGAACACTGAAGCTTTCTTT,CASSPGGNTEAFF
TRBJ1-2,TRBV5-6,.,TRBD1,TGTGCCAGCAGCGTGGGAGGGGACAGAACCGCTAACTATGGCTACACCTTC,CASSVGGDRTANYGYTF
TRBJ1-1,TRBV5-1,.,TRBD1,TGCGCCAGCAGCTCGACAGGGGTAGGCACTGAAGCTTTCTTT,CASSSTGVGTEAFF
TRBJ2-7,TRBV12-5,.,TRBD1,TGTGCTAGTGGTTTGGGAAGGGACAGCCTCTCCTACGAGCAGTACTTC,CASGLGRDSLSYEQYF
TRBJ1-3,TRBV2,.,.,TGTGCCAGCGGACAGCACTCTGGAAACACCATATATTTT,CASGQHSGNTIYF
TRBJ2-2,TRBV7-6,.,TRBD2,TGTGCCAGCAGCTTAGACTCTAGCGGGGGGAGGACCGGGGAGCTGTTTTTT,CASSLDSSGGRTGELFF
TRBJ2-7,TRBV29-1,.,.,TGCAGCGTTTCTTCAGGGTTCTACGAGCAGTACTTC,CSVSSGFYEQYF
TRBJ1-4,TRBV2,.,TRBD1,TGTGCCAGCAGTCCGGACAGGGGAACTAATGAAAAACTGTTTTTT,CASSPDRGTNEKLFF
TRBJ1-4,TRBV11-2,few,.,TGTGCCAGCAGCTTAGATCCTTCGGGAGCAAAACTGTTTTTT,CASSLDPSGAKLFF
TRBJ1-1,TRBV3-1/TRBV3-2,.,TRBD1,TGTGCCAGCAGCCGTACCGGGACAGGGATTAACACTGAAGCTTTCTTT,CASSRTGTGINTEAFF
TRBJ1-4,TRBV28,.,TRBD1,TGTGCCAGCAGTACACGGACAGGGGAAAAACTGTTTTTT,CASSTRTGEKLFF
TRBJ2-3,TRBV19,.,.,TGTGCCAGCCAGCCCGGGACTGACACAGATACGCAGTATTTT,CASQPGTDTDTQYF
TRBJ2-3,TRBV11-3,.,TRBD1,TGTGCCAGCAGCCCCGGGACAGCTACGCAGTATTTT,CASSPGTATQYF
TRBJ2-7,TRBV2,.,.,TGTGCCAGCAGCGCCTCTTCAGGGAACATCTACGAGCAGTACTTC,CASSASSGNIYEQYF
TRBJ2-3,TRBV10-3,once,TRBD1,TGTGCCATCAGTACAGGGGGAGGCGCAGATACGCAGTATTTT,CAISTGGGADTQYF
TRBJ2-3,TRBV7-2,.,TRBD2,TGTGCCAGCAGCTTAGCCGCGGGGGGGCGCACAGATACGCAGTATTTT,CASSLAAGGRTDTQYF
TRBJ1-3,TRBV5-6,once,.,TGTGCCAGCAGCTTACGGCGAGGCAGAAACACCATATATTTT,CASSLRRGRNTIYF
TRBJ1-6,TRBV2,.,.,TGTGCCAGCAGTGAAGGGCAGGGGAGTTCACCCCTCCACTTT,CASSEGQGSSPLHF
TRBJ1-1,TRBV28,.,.,TGTGCCAGCAGTTTCGACACTGAAGCTTTCTTT,CASSFDTEAFF
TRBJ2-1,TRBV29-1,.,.,TGCAGCGTTGCACCCGGGGTTAATGAGCAGTTCTTC,CSVAPGVNEQFF
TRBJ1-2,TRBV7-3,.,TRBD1,TGTGCCAGCAGCGAGACAGGGGGGCTTGACTATGGCTACACCTTC,CASSETGGLDYGYTF
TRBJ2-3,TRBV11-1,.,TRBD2,TGTGCCAGCAGGGGCGGACTAGCGGCCACAGATACGCAGTATTTT,CASRGGLAATDTQYF
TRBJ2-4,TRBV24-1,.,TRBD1,TGTGCCACCAGTGATGCCCCTCAGGGGGCGAGGGCCAAAAACATTCAGTACTTC,CATSDAPQGARAKNIQYF